This TCR beta chain was documented in a study of blood T cell repertoires in COVID-19. Study information: The United States, Italy and Spain supplied acute and convalescent COVID-19 samples. T cells, B-cell-depleted T cells, or PBMCs supplied cDNA or gDNA.

In its sample, this clone was seen once. Per the authors' pipeline: Reference gene primer amplification in the assay estimated nucleated cell counts. The table came from immunoSEQ multiplex PCR; TCRdb's copy has only in-frame clones and leaves some out. V and J calls plus clone size are reproduced from that table; the DNA served to infer D and trimming. The sample has fewer than 250,000 clones; about 83% are singletons. The CDR3 has 15 residues. The V segment lost 0 bases and the J segment 7 bases; nucleotides outside the gene matches: 5. Germline lookup yields CDR1 SGDLS and CDR2 YYNGEE. Sequenced: peripheral blood. The chain joins TRBV9 to TRBJ2-3; 10 bases are a match to TRBD2. The sequence derives from a man aged 50-59 years with acute or convalescent COVID-19. The CDR3 coding sequence is TGTGCCAGCAGCGTAGCTAGCGGGAGTGCAAATACGCAGTATTTT. Amino acid sequence: CASSVASGSANTQYF.